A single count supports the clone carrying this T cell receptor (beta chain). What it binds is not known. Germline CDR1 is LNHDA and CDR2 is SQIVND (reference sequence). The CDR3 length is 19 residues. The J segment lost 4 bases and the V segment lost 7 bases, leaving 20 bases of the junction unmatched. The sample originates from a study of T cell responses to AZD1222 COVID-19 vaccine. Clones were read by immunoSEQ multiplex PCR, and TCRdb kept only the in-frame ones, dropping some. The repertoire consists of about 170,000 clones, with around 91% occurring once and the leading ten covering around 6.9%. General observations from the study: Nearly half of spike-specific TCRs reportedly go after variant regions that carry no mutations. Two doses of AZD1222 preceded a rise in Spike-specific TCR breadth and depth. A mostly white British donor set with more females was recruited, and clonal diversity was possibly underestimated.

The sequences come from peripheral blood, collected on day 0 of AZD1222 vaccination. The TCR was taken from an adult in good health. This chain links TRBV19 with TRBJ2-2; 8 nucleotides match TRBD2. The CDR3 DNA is TGTGCCAGTACCCTCCATAATTATCGGGGGGGGTTTAGCACCGGGGAGCTGTTTTTT. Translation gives CASTLHNYRGGFSTGELFF.